These 21 T cell receptor beta chains originate from one sample sequenced in a study of blood T cell repertoires in COVID-19 (TCRdb year 2020). Library preparation employed the immunoSEQ multiplex PCR assay. As stored in TCRdb, this immuneACCESS dataset retains in-frame rearrangements with V and J assigned. A fraction of the clones does not appear; measured against another copy, unresolved V genes explain less than half of the discrepancy, and the remainder lacks a known reason. Here the sample has more than 400,000 clones; roughly nine tenths occur a single time. 0.65% to 0.9% of the sample is held by the ten biggest clonotypes. The sample taken for sequencing was PBMCs or T cells enriched from blood (not recorded which). Receptors were obtained from a woman between 18 and 29 years old who had recovered from COVID-19.

The chain is built from TRBV30 and TRBJ1-2; D is uncertain. There are 18 residues in the CDR3. Trimming shortened V by 0 bases and J by 5 bases, and 25 bases separated the two germline ends. CDR1 and CDR2 (germline): GTSNPN, SVGIG (reference sequence). The chain's CDR3 is CAWSVEGRATSAGYGYTF. The CDR3 DNA sequence: TGTGCCTGGAGTGTTGAGGGAAGAGCAACATCAGCCGGTTATGGCTACACCTTC.

The V and J genes are TRBV29-1 and TRBJ2-1; TRBD2 matches 14 bases. Unmatched junction bases numbered 9, after V lost 5 bases and J lost 6 bases. The CDR3 sequence is 16 residues long. Germline V gene data show CDR1 as SQVTM and CDR2 as ANQGSEA. CDR3 in amino acids: CSVLGLAGGLPNEQFF. CDR3 nucleotides: TGCAGCGTTCTTGGACTAGCGGGGGGCCTTCCCAATGAGCAGTTCTTC.

The J gene is TRBJ1-5, the V gene TRBV19; TRBD1 matches at 8 bases. The CDR3 is made up of 12 amino acids. Germline lookup yields CDR1 LNHDA and CDR2 SQIVND (reference sequence). J lost 7 bases, V lost 11 bases, and 7 bases had no gene match. The CDR3 bases are TGTGCCGGAGGACAGGGATACCAGCCCCAGCATTTT. Translated: CAGGQGYQPQHF.

V and J are TRBV6-5 and TRBJ1-4; a possible D gene is TRBD1 (6 bases). V dropped 0 bases and J dropped 6 bases, with 14 bases sitting between them. The CDR3 covers 16 residues. From germline, CDR1 is MNHEY and CDR2 SVGAGI. Written as DNA, the CDR3 is TGTGCCAGCAGTTACTCGAAAGGAGGGGGGGATGAAAAACTGTTTTTT. This sequence encodes CASSYSKGGGDEKLFF.

The chain employs TRBV4-1 and TRBJ2-3, with TRBD2 matching over 9 bases. After removal of 6 bases from V and 5 bases from J, the junction contained 15 bases not matched to a gene. The length of the CDR3 is 17 residues. Germline assignment: CDR1 MGHRA and CDR2 YSYEKL. The CDR3 is CASRRSGGRVGGDTQYF. DNA of the CDR3: TGCGCCAGCAGAAGGAGCGGGGGGAGGGTCGGAGGAGATACGCAGTATTTT.

This clone was recorded only once. The V call is TRBV5-1, the J call TRBJ1-1; D is ambiguous. Trimming stripped 6 bases from V and 0 bases from J, with 12 bases between. Per germline, CDR1 SGHRS and CDR2 YFSETQ. The CDR3 runs 14 residues. CDR3 in amino acids: CASTGSSVNTEAFF. The CDR3 DNA reads as TGCGCCAGCACCGGGTCGTCGGTGAACACTGAAGCTTTCTTT.

This clone was picked up a small number of times. The V and J genes are TRBV27 and TRBJ1-6; D is uncertain. CDR3 size: 18 residues. CDR1 and CDR2 from the germline V gene are MNHEY and SMNVEV (reference sequence). V dropped 0 bases and J dropped 0 bases, with 12 bases sitting between them. DNA of the CDR3: TGTGCCAGCAGTTTATCGACCCCGAGGAGCTCCTATAATTCACCCCTCCACTTT. This codes for CASSLSTPRSSYNSPLHF.

J is TRBJ2-2 and V is TRBV10-3, with TRBD1 identical over 7 bases. This CDR3 is built from 15 residues. The V segment lost 0 bases and the J segment 5 bases; nucleotides outside the gene matches: 3. Germline V lookup: CDR1 ENHRY, CDR2 SYGVKD. CDR3 sequence reads: CAISESLQGTGELFF. The CDR3 nucleotides are TGTGCCATCAGTGAGTCCCTACAGGGGACCGGGGAGCTGTTTTTT.

This chain connects TRBV5-1 to TRBJ1-5; D gene uncertain. This CDR3 region has 13 residues. Trimming took 5 bases from V and 4 from J, leaving 10 bases between them. Germline V gene lookup returns CDR1 SGHRS and CDR2 YFSETQ. CDR3 sequence: CASSILGNQPQHF. The CDR3 DNA follows: TGCGCCAGCAGTATCCTAGGTAATCAGCCCCAGCATTTT.

V is TRBV30 and J is TRBJ1-3; D gene unclear. Germline loops: CDR1 GTSNPN, CDR2 SVGIG (reference sequence). Trimming removed 1 base from V and 4 bases from J, with 14 bases in between. The CDR3 spans 15 residues. CDR3 in DNA: TGTGCCTGGAGTGCGGCCTTGGTACTAGGAAACACCATATATTTT. Protein sequence: CAWSAALVLGNTIYF.

The rearrangement links TRBV5-5 to TRBJ2-3, with 13 bases matching TRBD2. With 4 bases clipped from V and 4 bases from J, the junction kept 6 bases outside the gene matches. This CDR3 has 16 amino acids. Per the germline V gene, CDR1 is SGHKS and CDR2 is YYEKEE (reference sequence). CDR3 residues: CASSLLTSGGADTQYF. CDR3 in DNA: TGTGCCAGCAGCCTACTCACTAGCGGGGGGGCAGATACGCAGTATTTT. Full variable domain (rest looked up from reference TRBV5-5 and TRBJ2-3): DAGVTQSPTHLIKTRGQQVTLRCSPISGHKSVSWYQQVLGQGPQFIFQYYEKEERGRGNFPDRFSARQFPNYSSELNVNALLLGDSALYLCASSLLTSGGADTQYFGPGTRLTVL.

This clone showed up just once. The genes are TRBV27 and TRBJ1-2; possibly TRBD1 for D (5 bases). This CDR3 is 17 amino acids long. With 2 bases removed from V and 0 bases from J, the gap between germline ends came to 16 bases. The germline CDR1 and CDR2 sequences are MNHEY and SMNVEV (reference sequence). The CDR3 spells CASSLSGGLVTNYGYTF. CDR3 DNA sequence: TGTGCCAGCAGTTTAAGCGGGGGTCTAGTAACTAACTATGGCTACACCTTC.

This chain joins TRBV9 and TRBJ2-3, with D possibly matching TRBD2 (6 bases). CDR1 and CDR2 (germline): SGDLS, YYNGEE. The CDR3 is 17 residues long. V was cut by 0 bases and J by 6 bases, with 20 bases left in between. The CDR3 here is CASSVGLGGVGSDTQYF. The CDR3 nucleotides are TGTGCCAGCAGCGTAGGGTTAGGCGGGGTTGGGTCGGATACGCAGTATTTT.

V is TRBV7-2 and J is TRBJ1-6; 9 bases align to TRBD1. V gave up 5 bases and J gave up 10 bases; unmatched junction bases: 9. CDR1 and CDR2 (germline): SGHTA, FQGNSA. The CDR3 sequence is 15 residues long. The CDR3, as DNA: TGTGCCAGCAGCGGGCCGGGACAGGGCTGGTCACCCCTCCACTTT. Its protein is CASSGPGQGWSPLHF. The full variable domain, its missing parts supplied by reference TRBV7-2 and TRBJ1-6, is GAGVSQSPSNKVTEKGKDVELRCDPISGHTALYWYRQSLGQGLEFLIYFQGNSAPDKSGLPSDRFSAERTGGSVSTLTIQRTQQEDSAVYLCASSGPGQGWSPLHFGNGTRLTVT.

The chain recombines TRBV6-5 with TRBJ1-1; 7 bases match TRBD1. V shed 0 bases and J 5 bases; nucleotides not matched to a gene: 6. The CDR3 covers 15 residues. Per the germline V gene, CDR1 is MNHEY and CDR2 is SVGAGI. CDR3 nucleotides: TGTGCCAGCAGTTACTCGGGACAGTCGGGAACTGAAGCTTTCTTT. It is translated as CASSYSGQSGTEAFF.

The rearrangement joins TRBV6-4 to TRBJ1-1; D gene unclear. The length of the CDR3 is 13 residues. V gave up 3 bases and J gave up 2 bases, with 7 bases separating them. CDR1 MRHNA and CDR2 SNTAGT come from the germline V gene. The CDR3 nucleotides read TGTGCCAGCAGTGATTACATTAACACTGAAGCTTTCTTT. This sequence encodes CASSDYINTEAFF.

V is TRBV11-2 and J is TRBJ2-7; 10 positions match TRBD1. The ends lost 4 bases at V and 6 bases at J; junction bases unmatched: 0. Germline V gene lookup returns CDR1 SGHAT and CDR2 FQNNGV. The CDR3 has 12 residues. The CDR3 protein is CASSWTGGEQYF. DNA of the CDR3: TGTGCCAGCAGCTGGACAGGGGGCGAGCAGTACTTC.

The chain recombines TRBV19 with TRBJ1-4, with no clear D. Germline V lookup: CDR1 LNHDA, CDR2 SQIVND (reference sequence). The length of the CDR3 is 12 residues. V was cut by 7 bases and J by 8 bases, with 11 bases left in between. This CDR3 reads CASTDREEKLFF. CDR3 DNA: TGTGCCAGTACCGACCGGGAGGAAAAACTGTTTTTT.

V gene TRBV30 combines with J gene TRBJ1-3; a possible D gene is TRBD1 (5 bases). With 2 bases removed from V and 2 bases from J, the gap between germline ends came to 13 bases. CDR1 and CDR2 from the germline V gene are GTSNPN and SVGIG (reference sequence). The CDR3 is 15 residues long. The CDR3 sequence is CAWSHDSYTGNTIYF. The CDR3 DNA follows: TGTGCCTGGAGTCACGACAGCTATACTGGAAACACCATATATTTT.

V is TRBV5-1 and J is TRBJ1-1; D may be TRBD1 (5 bases). Trimming stripped 1 base from V and 3 bases from J, with 7 bases between. Germline CDR1 is SGHRS and CDR2 is YFSETQ. CDR3 length equals 13 residues. The CDR3 coding sequence is TGCGCCAGCAGCTTGTTAGGGGACACTGAAGCTTTCTTT. Amino acids: CASSLLGDTEAFF.

The gene calls are TRBV5-1 and TRBJ1-1, with TRBD1 matching over 7 bases. The V gene's germline CDR1 is SGHRS and CDR2 YFSETQ. Trimming took 4 bases from V and 0 from J; bases not matched to a gene: 9. The CDR3 is made up of 16 amino acids. The CDR3 DNA reads TGCGCCAGCAGCGCCTCTTCCGGGACAGTGAACACTGAAGCTTTCTTT. This encodes CASSASSGTVNTEAFF.